Detailed here is one T cell receptor beta chain. Its matching antigen is unknown. Sequence at one end of the junction differs from germline and may be a read error. This specimen comes from a study of CD8+CD57+ T cells in acquired aplastic anemia. Study-level findings and limits: Patients and controls shared over 25 CD8+ CDR3 sequences, highly expressed in patients.

The template used for profiling TCR beta VDJ and CDR3 was genomic DNA. From the reads, TCRdb called clonotypes with MiXCR, one entry per CDR3 protein. Altogether 150,000 to 200,000 distinct CDR3 sequences are present, roughly 64% being singletons, with the ten largest covering about 45%. Sequencing was carried out using sorted CD4+, CD8+, or CD8+CD57+ T cells (not recorded which) from PBMCs. The clonotype comes from a human donor with severe aplastic anemia or a healthy control (not recorded which).

The CDR3 loop reads CAISEKGGGVTGELFF. The CDR3 bases are TGCGCCATCAGTGAAAAGGGTGGAGGGGTTACCGGGGAGCTGTTTTTT. This rearrangement joins TRBV10-3 to TRBJ2-2, with a weak D call TRBD2 (6 bases). CDR1 and CDR2 (germline): ENHRY, SYGVKD. The CDR3 runs 16 residues.